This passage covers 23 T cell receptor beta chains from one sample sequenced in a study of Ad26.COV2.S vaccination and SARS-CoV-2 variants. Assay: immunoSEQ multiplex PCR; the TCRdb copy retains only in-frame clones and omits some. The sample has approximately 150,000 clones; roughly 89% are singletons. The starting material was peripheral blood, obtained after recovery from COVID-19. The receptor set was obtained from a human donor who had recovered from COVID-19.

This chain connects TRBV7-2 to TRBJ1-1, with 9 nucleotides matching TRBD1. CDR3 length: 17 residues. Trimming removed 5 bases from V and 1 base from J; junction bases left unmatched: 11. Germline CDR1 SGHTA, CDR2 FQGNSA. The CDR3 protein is CASSPQGAGDRNTEAFF. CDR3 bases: TGTGCCAGCAGCCCACAGGGGGCCGGGGATCGGAACACTGAAGCTTTCTTT.

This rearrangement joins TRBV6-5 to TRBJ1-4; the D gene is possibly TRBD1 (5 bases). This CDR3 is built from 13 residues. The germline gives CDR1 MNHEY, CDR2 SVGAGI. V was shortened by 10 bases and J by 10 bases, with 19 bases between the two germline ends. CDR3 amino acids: CATLPGLEGKLFF. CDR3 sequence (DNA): TGTGCCACCCTGCCGGGACTGGAGGGAAAACTGTTTTTT.

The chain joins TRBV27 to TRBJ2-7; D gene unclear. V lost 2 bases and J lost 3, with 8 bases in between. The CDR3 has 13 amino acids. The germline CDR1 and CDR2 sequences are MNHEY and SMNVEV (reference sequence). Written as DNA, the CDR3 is TGTGCCAGCAGTTTAACAGAGAACTACGAGCAGTACTTC. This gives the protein CASSLTENYEQYF.

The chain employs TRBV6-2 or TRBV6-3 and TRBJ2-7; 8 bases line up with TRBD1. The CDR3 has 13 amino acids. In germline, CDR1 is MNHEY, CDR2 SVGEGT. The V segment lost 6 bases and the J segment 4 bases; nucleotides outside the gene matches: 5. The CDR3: CASSKDREYEQYF. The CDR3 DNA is TGTGCCAGCAGCAAGGACAGGGAATACGAGCAGTACTTC.

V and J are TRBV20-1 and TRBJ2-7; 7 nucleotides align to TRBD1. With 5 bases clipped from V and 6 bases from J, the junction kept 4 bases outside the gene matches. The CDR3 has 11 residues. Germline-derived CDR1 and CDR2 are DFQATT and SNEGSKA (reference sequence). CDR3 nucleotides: TGCAGTGCTCACAGGGGCGGCGAGCAGTACTTC. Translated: CSAHRGGEQYF.

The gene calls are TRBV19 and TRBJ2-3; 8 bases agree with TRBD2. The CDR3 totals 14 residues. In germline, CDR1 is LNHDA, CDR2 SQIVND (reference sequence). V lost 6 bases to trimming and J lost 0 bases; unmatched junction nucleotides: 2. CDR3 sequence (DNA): TGTGCCAGTAGGGCGGGGGGCAGCACAGATACGCAGTATTTT. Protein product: CASRAGGSTDTQYF.

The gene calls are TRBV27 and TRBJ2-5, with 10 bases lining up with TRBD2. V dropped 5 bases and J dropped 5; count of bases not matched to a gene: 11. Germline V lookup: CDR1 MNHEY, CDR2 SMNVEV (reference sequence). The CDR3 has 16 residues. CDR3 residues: CASSPLGTSEGETQYF. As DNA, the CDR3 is TGTGCCAGCAGTCCCCTAGGGACTAGCGAGGGGGAGACCCAGTACTTC.

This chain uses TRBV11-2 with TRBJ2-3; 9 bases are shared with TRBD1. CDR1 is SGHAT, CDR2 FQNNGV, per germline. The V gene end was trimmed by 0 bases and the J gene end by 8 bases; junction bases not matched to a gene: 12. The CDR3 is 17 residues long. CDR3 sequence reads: CASSLDELFRDRATQYF. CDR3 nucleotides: TGTGCCAGCAGCTTAGACGAGCTATTCCGGGACAGGGCTACGCAGTATTTT.

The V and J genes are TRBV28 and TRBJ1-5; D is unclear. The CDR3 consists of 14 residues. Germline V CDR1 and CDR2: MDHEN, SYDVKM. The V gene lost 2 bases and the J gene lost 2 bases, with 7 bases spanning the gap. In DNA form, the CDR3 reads TGTGCCAGCAGTTTAGAAGCGGGCAATCAGCCCCAGCATTTT. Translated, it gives CASSLEAGNQPQHF.

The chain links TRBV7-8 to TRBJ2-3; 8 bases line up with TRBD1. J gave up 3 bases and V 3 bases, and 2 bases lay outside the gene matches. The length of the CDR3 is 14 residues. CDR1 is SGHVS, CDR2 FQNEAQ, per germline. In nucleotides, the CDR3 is TGTGCCAGCAGCTTCCGACAGGGGACAGATACGCAGTATTTT. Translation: CASSFRQGTDTQYF.

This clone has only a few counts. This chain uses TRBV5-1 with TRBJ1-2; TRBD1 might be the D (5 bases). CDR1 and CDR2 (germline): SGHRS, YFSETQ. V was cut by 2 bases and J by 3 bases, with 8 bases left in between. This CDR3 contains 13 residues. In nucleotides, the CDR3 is TGCGCCAGCAGCTTCGACAGTGACTATGGCTACACCTTC. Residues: CASSFDSDYGYTF.

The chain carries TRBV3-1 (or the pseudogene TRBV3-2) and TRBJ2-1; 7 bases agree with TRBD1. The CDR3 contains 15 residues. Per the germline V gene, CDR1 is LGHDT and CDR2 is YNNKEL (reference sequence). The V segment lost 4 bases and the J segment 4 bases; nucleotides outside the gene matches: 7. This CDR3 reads CASSLHRGQYNEQFF. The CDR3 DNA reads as TGTGCCAGCAGCCTCCACAGGGGCCAATACAATGAGCAGTTCTTC.

Written as DNA, the CDR3 is TGCGCCAGCAGCCAAGGGGCCGGGACGGGGGAAAAACTGTTTTTT. Protein: CASSQGAGTGEKLFF. The chain links TRBV4-3 to TRBJ1-4, with D maybe TRBD1 (5 bases). V lost 1 base, J lost 8 bases, and 14 bases lay in between. Germline CDR1 is LGHNA and CDR2 is YSLEER. CDR3 size: 15 residues.

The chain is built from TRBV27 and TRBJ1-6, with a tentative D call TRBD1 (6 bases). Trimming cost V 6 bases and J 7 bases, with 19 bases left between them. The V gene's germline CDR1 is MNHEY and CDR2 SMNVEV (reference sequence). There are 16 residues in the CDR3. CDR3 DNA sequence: TGTGCCAGCAGGGGGGAGGGGGGCGTATCCAATTCACCCCTCCACTTT. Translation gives CASRGEGGVSNSPLHF.

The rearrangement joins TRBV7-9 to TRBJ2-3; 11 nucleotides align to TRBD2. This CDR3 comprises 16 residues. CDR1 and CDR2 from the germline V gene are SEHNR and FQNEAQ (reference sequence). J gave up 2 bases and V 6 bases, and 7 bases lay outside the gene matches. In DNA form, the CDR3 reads TGTGCCAGCAGGCGTCTAGCGGGGGGTATCACAGATACGCAGTATTTT. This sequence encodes CASRRLAGGITDTQYF.

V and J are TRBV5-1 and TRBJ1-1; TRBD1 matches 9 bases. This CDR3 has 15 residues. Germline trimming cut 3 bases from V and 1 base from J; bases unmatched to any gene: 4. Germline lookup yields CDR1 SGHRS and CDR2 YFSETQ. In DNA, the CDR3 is TGCGCCAGCAGCTCCCCGGGACAGGGGAACACTGAAGCTTTCTTT. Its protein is CASSSPGQGNTEAFF.

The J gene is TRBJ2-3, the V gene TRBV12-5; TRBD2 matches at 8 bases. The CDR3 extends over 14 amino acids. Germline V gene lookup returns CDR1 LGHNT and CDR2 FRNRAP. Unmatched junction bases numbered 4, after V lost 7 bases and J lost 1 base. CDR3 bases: TGTGCTAGTGTCCCGGGACTAGGCACAGATACGCAGTATTTT. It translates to CASVPGLGTDTQYF.

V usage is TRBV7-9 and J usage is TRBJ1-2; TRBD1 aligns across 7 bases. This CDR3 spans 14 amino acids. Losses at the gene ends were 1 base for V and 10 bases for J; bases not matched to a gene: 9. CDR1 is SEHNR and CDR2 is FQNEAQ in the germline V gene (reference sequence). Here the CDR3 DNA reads TGTGCCAGCAGCTTAGATACACAGGGGTTCTTCTACACCTTC. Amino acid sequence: CASSLDTQGFFYTF.

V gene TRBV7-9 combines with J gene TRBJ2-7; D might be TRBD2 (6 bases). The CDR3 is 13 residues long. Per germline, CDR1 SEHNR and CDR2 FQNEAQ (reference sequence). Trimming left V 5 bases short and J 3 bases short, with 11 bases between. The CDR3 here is CASSHAGSYEQYF. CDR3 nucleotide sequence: TGTGCCAGCAGCCACGCCGGGAGCTACGAGCAGTACTTC.

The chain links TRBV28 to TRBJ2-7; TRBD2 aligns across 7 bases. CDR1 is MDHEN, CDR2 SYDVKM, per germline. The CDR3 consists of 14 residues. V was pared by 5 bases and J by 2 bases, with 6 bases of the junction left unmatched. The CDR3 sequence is CASSPGGTTYEQYF. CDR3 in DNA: TGTGCCAGCAGTCCCGGGGGGACGACCTACGAGCAGTACTTC.

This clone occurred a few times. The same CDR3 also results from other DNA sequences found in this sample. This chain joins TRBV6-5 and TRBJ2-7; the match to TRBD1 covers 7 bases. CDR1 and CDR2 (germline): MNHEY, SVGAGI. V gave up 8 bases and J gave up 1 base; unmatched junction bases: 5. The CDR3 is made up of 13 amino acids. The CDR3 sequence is CASSPGQSYEQYF. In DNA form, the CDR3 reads TGTGCCAGCTCTCCGGGACAGTCCTACGAGCAGTACTTC.

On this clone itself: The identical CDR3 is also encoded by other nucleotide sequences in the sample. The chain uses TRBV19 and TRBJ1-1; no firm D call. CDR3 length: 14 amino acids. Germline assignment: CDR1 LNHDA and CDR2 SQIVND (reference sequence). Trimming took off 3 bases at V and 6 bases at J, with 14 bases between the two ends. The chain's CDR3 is CASSMWDWSSEAFF. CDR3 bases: TGTGCCAGTAGTATGTGGGATTGGAGCTCTGAAGCTTTCTTT.

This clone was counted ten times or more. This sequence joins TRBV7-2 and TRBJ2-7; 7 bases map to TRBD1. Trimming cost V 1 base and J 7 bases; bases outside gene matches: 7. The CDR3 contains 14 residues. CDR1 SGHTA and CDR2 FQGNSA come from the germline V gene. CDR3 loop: CASSLVTGAGEQYF. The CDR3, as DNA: TGTGCCAGCAGCTTAGTAACAGGGGCCGGTGAGCAGTACTTC.